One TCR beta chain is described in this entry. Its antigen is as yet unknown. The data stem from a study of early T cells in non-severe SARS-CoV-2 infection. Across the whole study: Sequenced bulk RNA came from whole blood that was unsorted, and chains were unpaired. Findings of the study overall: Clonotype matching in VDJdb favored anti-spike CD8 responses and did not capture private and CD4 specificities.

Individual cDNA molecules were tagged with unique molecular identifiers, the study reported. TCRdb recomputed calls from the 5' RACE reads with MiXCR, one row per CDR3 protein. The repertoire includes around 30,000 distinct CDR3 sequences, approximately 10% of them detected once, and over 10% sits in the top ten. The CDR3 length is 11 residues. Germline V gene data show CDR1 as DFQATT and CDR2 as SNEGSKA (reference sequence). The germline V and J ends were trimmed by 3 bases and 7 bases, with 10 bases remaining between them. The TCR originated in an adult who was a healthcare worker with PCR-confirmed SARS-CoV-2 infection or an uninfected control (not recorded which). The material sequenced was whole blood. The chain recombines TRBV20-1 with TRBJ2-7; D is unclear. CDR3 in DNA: TGCAGTGCTAGTGGGCCCGGGGAGCAGTACTTC. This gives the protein CSASGPGEQYF.